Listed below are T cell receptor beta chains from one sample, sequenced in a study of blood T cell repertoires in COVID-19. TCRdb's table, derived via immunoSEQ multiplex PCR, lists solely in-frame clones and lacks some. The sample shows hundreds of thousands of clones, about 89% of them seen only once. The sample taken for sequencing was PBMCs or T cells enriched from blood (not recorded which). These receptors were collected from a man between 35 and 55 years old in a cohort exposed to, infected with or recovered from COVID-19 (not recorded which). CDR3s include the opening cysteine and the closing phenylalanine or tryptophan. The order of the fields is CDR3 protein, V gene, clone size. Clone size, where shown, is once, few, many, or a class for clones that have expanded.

CASSLAQGARAISYNEQFF TRBV5-1 NA
CASSIGWYSNQPQHF TRBV19 NA
CASSRGLAGFTDTQYF TRBV5-4 NA
CASSRRGGYGDQPQHF TRBV6-2/TRBV6-3 NA
CASTLLGVSSGELFF TRBV5-1 NA
CASSLQARNEKLFF TRBV27 few
CASTQSGGSTDTQYF TRBV7-8 NA
CASSQGTDYNEQFF TRBV28 NA
CASRTGGTDTQYF TRBV5-4 NA
CASGNRGYEQYF TRBV6-5 once
CATSRGGQGATQYF TRBV15 once
CSASGGGSGSFVGELFF TRBV20-1 NA
CASSLGTASYGYTF TRBV11-2 NA
CSVELAGVGWYDTDTQYF TRBV29-1 NA
CASAGQSDTQYF TRBV5-1 once
CASSPIQGAYGYTF TRBV7-2 NA
CASSVGGRNQPQHF TRBV9 NA
CASSLGGSTDTQYF TRBV6-2/TRBV6-3 once
CASSLGNRGGAFF TRBV11-2 NA
CASSPSFRVNTEAFF TRBV11-2 once
CASSFQGGNTEAFF TRBV5-1 NA
CASSIGQDNEQFF TRBV19 once
CASSSPRTSGRADEQFF TRBV7-2 NA
CASSPIAPGQRREKLFF TRBV7-9 NA